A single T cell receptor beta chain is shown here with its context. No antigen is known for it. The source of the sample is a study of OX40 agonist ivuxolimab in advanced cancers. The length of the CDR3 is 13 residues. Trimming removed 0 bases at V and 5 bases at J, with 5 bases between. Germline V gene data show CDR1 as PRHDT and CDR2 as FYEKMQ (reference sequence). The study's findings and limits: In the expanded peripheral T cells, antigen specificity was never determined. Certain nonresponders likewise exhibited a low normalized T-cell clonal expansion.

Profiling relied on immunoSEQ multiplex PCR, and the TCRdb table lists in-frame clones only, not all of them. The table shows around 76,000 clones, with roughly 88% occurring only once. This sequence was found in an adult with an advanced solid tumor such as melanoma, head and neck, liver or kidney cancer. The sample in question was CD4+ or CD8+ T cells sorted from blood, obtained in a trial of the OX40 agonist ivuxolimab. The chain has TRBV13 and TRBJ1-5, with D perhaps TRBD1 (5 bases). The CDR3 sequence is CASSLGGHQPQHF. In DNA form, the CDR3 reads TGTGCCAGCAGCTTAGGGGGGCATCAGCCCCAGCATTTT.